Below are 29 T cell receptor beta chains sequenced from a single sample in a study of blood T cell repertoires in COVID-19 (dated by TCRdb to 2018 to 2020). Library preparation used the immunoSEQ multiplex PCR assay. This immuneACCESS table, as held by TCRdb, lists in-frame sequences with V and J called but not all clones. Of the missing ones, under half trace to an unresolved V gene in checked studies; the others have no known cause. The sample table lists about 27,000 clones, 88% of them with a count of one. Together, the top ten hold approximately 7.7% of the sample. The sequenced sample consisted of peripheral blood. The receptors come from a woman in her forties or fifties with active COVID-19.

This clone has just one count. The V gene is TRBV6-6, the J gene TRBJ1-1; maybe TRBD1 (6 bases). The CDR3 sequence is 14 residues long. V dropped 4 bases and J dropped 4 bases, with 13 bases sitting between them. Germline V gene data show CDR1 as MNHNY and CDR2 as SVGAGI (reference sequence). CDR3 region: CASSWHREGTEAFF. The DNA of the CDR3 is TGTGCCAGCAGTTGGCACAGGGAAGGCACTGAAGCTTTCTTT.

This clone was observed a handful of times. The sample contains more than one DNA sequence encoding this CDR3. V is TRBV15 and J is TRBJ2-5; 9 bases map to TRBD2. Germline CDR1 reads LNHNV; CDR2 reads YYDKDF (reference sequence). V dropped 3 bases and J dropped 2; count of bases not matched to a gene: 19. This CDR3 is built from 20 residues. CDR3 in DNA: TGTGCCACCAGCAGTACGATTGGGGGGGGTAGCGGGAGTTGGCAAGAGACCCAGTACTTC. It is translated as CATSSTIGGGSGSWQETQYF.

This rearrangement joins TRBV27 to TRBJ1-3; a possible D gene is TRBD1 (6 bases). V lost 7 bases, J lost 0 bases, and 10 bases lay in between. Per the germline V gene, CDR1 is MNHEY and CDR2 is SMNVEV (reference sequence). This CDR3 is built from 14 residues. The CDR3 here is CASKRGGSGNTIYF. The CDR3 nucleotides read TGTGCCAGCAAAAGAGGGGGCTCTGGAAACACCATATATTTT.

The genes are TRBV27 and TRBJ2-3; the match to TRBD2 covers 13 bases. Germline trimming cut 6 bases from V and 3 bases from J; bases unmatched to any gene: 3. The CDR3 extends over 15 amino acids. Germline lookup yields CDR1 MNHEY and CDR2 SMNVEV (reference sequence). CDR3 in amino acids: CASRLAGGPTDTQYF. The CDR3 bases are TGTGCCAGCAGACTAGCGGGAGGGCCTACAGATACGCAGTATTTT.

This chain uses TRBV27 with TRBJ2-1, with D possibly being TRBD1 (6 bases). V lost 6 bases and J 0 bases, leaving 9 bases between the germline ends. The germline V gene encodes CDR1 MNHEY and CDR2 SMNVEV (reference sequence). The CDR3 length is 14 residues. The CDR3 nucleotides read TGTGCCAGCAGGGGGGCTCCCTCCTACAATGAGCAGTTCTTC. Its protein is CASRGAPSYNEQFF.

The chain links TRBV28 to TRBJ1-2, with D possibly TRBD1 on 5 matching bases. Trimming took off 2 bases at V and 4 bases at J, with 8 bases between the two ends. Germline-derived CDR1 and CDR2 are MDHEN and SYDVKM. This CDR3 is built from 13 residues. CDR3 sequence: CASSLAGGYGYTF. In DNA, the CDR3 is TGTGCCAGCAGTTTAGCCGGGGGCTATGGCTACACCTTC.

This chain joins TRBV19 and TRBJ2-1, with 12 bases fitting TRBD2. Trimming at V came to 2 bases and at J to 6 bases, leaving 5 bases not matched to a gene. CDR3 length: 16 amino acids. The germline gives CDR1 LNHDA, CDR2 SQIVND (reference sequence). This CDR3 is CASSISSSGRANEQFF. The DNA for the CDR3 is TGTGCCAGTAGTATAAGTTCTAGCGGGAGGGCCAATGAGCAGTTCTTC.

This clone was seen only once. The rearrangement links TRBV18 to TRBJ1-2, with unresolved D. Trimming took 3 bases from V and 8 from J, leaving 10 bases between them. Germline V lookup: CDR1 KGHSH, CDR2 LQKENI. This CDR3 is 12 amino acids long. CDR3 region: CASSPPEAGYTF. CDR3 bases: TGTGCCAGCTCACCCCCAGAGGCGGGCTACACCTTC. Full variable domain (missing parts from reference TRBV18 and TRBJ1-2): NAGVMQNPRHLVRRRGQEARLRCSPMKGHSHVYWYRQLPEEGLKFMVYLQKENIIDESGMPKERFSAEFPKEGPSILRIQQVVRGDSAAYFCASSPPEAGYTFGSGTRLTVV.

This clone is a singleton in its sample. The gene calls are TRBV28 and TRBJ2-7; TRBD1 matches at 7 bases. The V and J ends lost 5 bases and 3 bases, in that order; junction bases with no gene match: 4. The germline CDR1 and CDR2 sequences are MDHEN and SYDVKM. The CDR3 is made up of 13 amino acids. As DNA, the CDR3 is TGTGCCAGCAGTCTTGACAGGGACTACGAGCAGTACTTC. This translates into CASSLDRDYEQYF.

This chain links TRBV5-1 with TRBJ1-2; no clear D. Trimming removed 1 base at V and 2 bases at J, with 6 bases between. The germline CDR1 and CDR2 sequences are SGHRS and YFSETQ. CDR3 size: 13 residues. DNA for the CDR3: TGCGCCAGCAGCTTGCGAGGGAACTATGGCTACACCTTC. It specifies CASSLRGNYGYTF.

The V and J genes are TRBV5-6 and TRBJ2-1; 9 bases are a match to TRBD2. The CDR3 loop spans 15 amino acids. Trimming cost V 0 bases and J 9 bases; bases outside gene matches: 7. The germline V gene encodes CDR1 SGHDT and CDR2 YYEEEE. CDR3 residues: CASSLGIAGAGEQFF. CDR3 DNA: TGTGCCAGCAGCTTGGGTATAGCGGGAGCCGGTGAGCAGTTCTTC.

A word on this clone: The same CDR3 is also encoded by other DNA sequences in this sample. The V call is TRBV5-1, the J call TRBJ1-1, with D perhaps matching TRBD1 (5 bases). V gave up 2 bases and J gave up 5 bases, with 10 bases separating them. This CDR3 spans 13 amino acids. Germline V gene lookup returns CDR1 SGHRS and CDR2 YFSETQ. DNA for the CDR3: TGCGCCAGCAGCTTAAAACAGGATACTGAAGCTTTCTTT. Its translation is CASSLKQDTEAFF.

The V call is TRBV4-1, the J call TRBJ2-7, with D possibly TRBD1 on 6 matching bases. This CDR3 comprises 16 residues. V dropped 2 bases and J dropped 5 bases, with 19 bases sitting between them. The germline V gene has CDR1 MGHRA and CDR2 YSYEKL. The CDR3 DNA is TGCGCCAGCAGCCAAAAGGTGGGGGCTGGGGCGAACGAGCAGTACTTC. Its protein is CASSQKVGAGANEQYF.

V is TRBV18 and J is TRBJ2-1; 13 bases line up with TRBD2. This CDR3 has 16 residues. With V trimmed by 5 bases and J by 2 bases, 3 bases remained unmatched. The germline V gene encodes CDR1 KGHSH and CDR2 LQKENI. The DNA for the CDR3 is TGTGCCAGCTCATCCACTAGCGGGAGGGCCTACAATGAGCAGTTCTTC. This translates into CASSSTSGRAYNEQFF.

The chain employs TRBV4-1 and TRBJ1-2; a possible D gene is TRBD1 (6 bases). Germline loops: CDR1 MGHRA, CDR2 YSYEKL. This CDR3 is 11 amino acids long. V shed 7 bases and J shed 7 bases, with 10 bases lying between them. The CDR3 DNA reads TGCGCCAGCACTGCAGGGGTTGGCTACACCTTC. It encodes CASTAGVGYTF.

The chain joins TRBV2 to TRBJ1-2; possible D gene TRBD1, 5 bases. V gave up 6 bases and J gave up 8 bases, with 13 bases separating them. There are 12 residues in the CDR3. Germline V gene lookup returns CDR1 SNHLY and CDR2 FYNNEI. CDR3 residues: CASSEQGGGYTF. DNA for the CDR3: TGTGCCAGCAGCGAGCAGGGAGGAGGCTACACCTTC.

The gene calls are TRBV3-1 (or the pseudogene TRBV3-2) and TRBJ2-7; D is possibly TRBD2 (6 bases). The germline V gene has CDR1 LGHDT and CDR2 YNNKEL (reference sequence). The CDR3 covers 16 residues. Trimming removed 0 bases at V and 2 bases at J, with 14 bases between. The CDR3 region is CASSQESEGLPYEQYF. Here the CDR3 DNA reads TGTGCCAGCAGCCAAGAGTCGGAGGGCCTGCCCTACGAGCAGTACTTC.

This chain links TRBV6-1 with TRBJ1-3; D not resolved. The germline V and J ends were trimmed by 4 bases and 3 bases, with 19 bases remaining between them. The CDR3 covers 17 residues. The germline CDR1 and CDR2 sequences are MNHNS and SASEGT. CDR3 sequence (DNA): TGTGCCAGCAGTGCCCCACCCCAGATCCTCCGTGGAAACACCATATATTTT. Protein: CASSAPPQILRGNTIYF.

With regard to this clone: This same CDR3 is encoded by further DNA sequences in the sample. V and J are TRBV5-1 and TRBJ1-1; tentative D call: TRBD1 (5 bases). Germline loops: CDR1 SGHRS, CDR2 YFSETQ. This CDR3 has 14 residues. Trimming removed 5 bases at V and 1 base at J, with 12 bases between. The CDR3 protein is CASSLDRQNTEAFF. The CDR3 DNA is TGCGCCAGCAGTTTAGACAGACAGAACACTGAAGCTTTCTTT.

The chain carries TRBV4-1 and TRBJ2-1; 9 bases are a match to TRBD2. Per the germline V gene, CDR1 is MGHRA and CDR2 is YSYEKL. The CDR3 length is 14 residues. The J segment lost 4 bases and the V segment lost 5 bases, leaving 3 bases of the junction unmatched. CDR3: CASSSLAGYNEQFF. DNA of the CDR3: TGCGCCAGCAGCAGCCTAGCGGGGTACAATGAGCAGTTCTTC.

V gene TRBV20-1 combines with J gene TRBJ2-3, with D hard to call. Germline V gene data show CDR1 as DFQATT and CDR2 as SNEGSKA (reference sequence). Trimming removed 5 bases from V and 2 bases from J, with 5 bases in between. The CDR3 is 11 amino acids. Written as DNA, the CDR3 is TGCAGTGCTTTACACACAGATACGCAGTATTTT. Its translation is CSALHTDTQYF.

This clone was observed a few times. The J gene is TRBJ2-7, the V gene TRBV19, with D perhaps TRBD2 (5 bases). The CDR3 sequence is 15 residues long. CDR1 LNHDA and CDR2 SQIVND come from the germline V gene (reference sequence). Trimming left V 5 bases short and J 1 base short, with 15 bases between. The CDR3 sequence is CASSPYAGGSYEQYF. The DNA for the CDR3 is TGTGCCAGTAGTCCCTACGCGGGTGGATCCTACGAGCAGTACTTC.

The chain recombines TRBV6-5 with TRBJ2-7; TRBD1 matches 9 bases. Germline V gives CDR1 MNHEY, CDR2 SVGAGI. CDR3 length equals 14 residues. Unmatched junction bases numbered 3, after V lost 6 bases and J lost 0 bases. The CDR3: CASSRGQGSYEQYF. The DNA for the CDR3 is TGTGCCAGCAGCCGGGGACAGGGCTCCTACGAGCAGTACTTC.

This clone has a single count. The V and J genes are TRBV5-1 and TRBJ2-3; TRBD2 agrees at 7 bases. Germline CDR1 and CDR2: SGHRS and YFSETQ. The CDR3 extends over 17 amino acids. Trimming cost V 3 bases and J 0 bases; bases outside gene matches: 10. CDR3: CASSWRAGSISTDTQYF. CDR3 DNA: TGCGCCAGCAGCTGGAGAGCGGGAAGTATTAGCACAGATACGCAGTATTTT.

The chain carries TRBV7-3 and TRBJ2-2; weak D call: TRBD2 (5 bases). The CDR3 spans 16 residues. The germline CDR1 and CDR2 sequences are SGHTA and FQGTGA. Trimming stripped 3 bases from V and 6 bases from J, with 17 bases between. CDR3 sequence (DNA): TGTGCCAGCAGCTTGGACTCCACCTCCCCACCCGGGGAGCTGTTTTTT. Its protein product is CASSLDSTSPPGELFF.

V and J are TRBV14 and TRBJ2-3, with D hard to call. CDR1 and CDR2 from the germline V gene are SGHDN and FVKESK. The CDR3 totals 14 residues. V dropped 1 base and J dropped 6 bases, with 11 bases sitting between them. CDR3 sequence (DNA): TGTGCCAGCAGCCAAGTCTCCTATTGGGATACGCAGTATTTT. It specifies CASSQVSYWDTQYF.

J is TRBJ1-2 and V is TRBV2; possible D gene TRBD1, 5 bases. Germline CDR1 and CDR2: SNHLY and FYNNEI. V lost 5 bases to trimming and J lost 4 bases, with 11 bases between them. This CDR3 region has 13 residues. CDR3 sequence (DNA): TGTGCCAGCAGTACGGGGGGGTCCTATGGCTACACCTTC. Its protein is CASSTGGSYGYTF.

This clone occurred once. The chain joins TRBV30 to TRBJ1-1, with TRBD1 identical over 8 bases. The V gene's germline CDR1 is GTSNPN and CDR2 SVGIG (reference sequence). This CDR3 is 14 amino acids long. V lost 5 bases and J lost 5; bases outside the gene matches: 10. The chain's CDR3 is CAWSLDRVRTEAFF. The DNA for the CDR3 is TGTGCCTGGTCCCTGGACAGGGTACGGACTGAAGCTTTCTTT.

In this sample, this clone turned up a few times. The chain employs TRBV1 and TRBJ2-7; the table's D call TRBD1 went unverified against the DNA. TRBV1 is recorded as a pseudogene. CDR3 length: 17 residues. The CDR3 loop reads CTSSQGPLTGKTYEQYF. The CDR3 nucleotides read TGCACCAGCAGCCAAGGGCCGCTGACAGGGAAAACCTACGAGCAGTACTTC.